The 22 T cell receptor beta chains below were found in one sample sequenced in a study of T cell responses to AZD1222 COVID-19 vaccine. Data came from immunoSEQ multiplex PCR; TCRdb stores just in-frame clones and leaves some out. The sample comprises 130,000 to 150,000 clones, 88% of which are singletons, and 5% to 6.5% rests with the top ten. Sequencing was performed on peripheral blood, taken 28 days after the second dose of the MenACWY control vaccine. These TCRs come from an adult who received the MenACWY meningococcal vaccine as a control.

This clone was detected once. The rearrangement uses TRBV30 and TRBJ2-2; 8 nucleotides align to TRBD2. Per germline, CDR1 GTSNPN and CDR2 SVGIG (reference sequence). J gave up 2 bases and V 5 bases, and 7 bases lay outside the gene matches. The CDR3 contains 15 residues. The CDR3 loop reads CAWGVAGLNTGELFF. CDR3 bases: TGTGCCTGGGGGGTAGCGGGGTTAAACACCGGGGAGCTGTTTTTT.

The chain has TRBV28 and TRBJ2-4; TRBD1 matches 9 bases. The CDR3 totals 14 residues. The V and J ends lost 6 bases and 7 bases, in that order; junction bases with no gene match: 7. The germline gives CDR1 MDHEN, CDR2 SYDVKM. CDR3 loop: CASSTGTGWNIQYF. CDR3 sequence (DNA): TGTGCCAGCAGCACCGGGACAGGGTGGAACATTCAGTACTTC.

In this sample, this clone turned up once. The chain couples TRBV2 to TRBJ1-2, with D possibly being TRBD1 (6 bases). This CDR3 has 16 amino acids. CDR1 SNHLY and CDR2 FYNNEI come from the germline V gene. V lost 2 bases to trimming and J lost 0 bases, with 13 bases between them. CDR3 sequence reads: CASSELGQSTNYGYTF. CDR3 nucleotides: TGTGCCAGCAGTGAATTAGGACAGTCAACTAACTATGGCTACACCTTC.

The CDR3 is CASSLLGAGGYTF. The CDR3 nucleotides read TGTGCCAGCAGCTTACTGGGGGCGGGTGGCTACACCTTC. J is TRBJ1-2 and V is TRBV7-2; maybe TRBD1 (6 bases). V was cut by 2 bases and J by 7 bases, with 11 bases left in between. This CDR3 is built from 13 residues. The V gene's germline CDR1 is SGHTA and CDR2 FQGNSA. Supplemented by reference TRBV7-2 and TRBJ1-2, the full variable domain reads GAGVSQSPSNKVTEKGKDVELRCDPISGHTALYWYRQSLGQGLEFLIYFQGNSAPDKSGLPSDRFSAERTGGSVSTLTIQRTQQEDSAVYLCASSLLGAGGYTFGSGTRLTVV.

This sequence joins TRBV3-1 (or the pseudogene TRBV3-2) and TRBJ1-4; 9 nucleotides align to TRBD1. Germline values: CDR1 LGHDT, CDR2 YNNKEL (reference sequence). J gave up 5 bases and V 4 bases, and 8 bases lay outside the gene matches. The CDR3 extends over 16 amino acids. The CDR3 here is CASSLSSGTGNEKLFF. DNA for the CDR3: TGTGCCAGCAGCCTATCCTCCGGGACAGGGAATGAAAAACTGTTTTTT.

This chain links TRBV19 with TRBJ2-3; TRBD2 agrees at 13 bases. CDR1 is LNHDA and CDR2 is SQIVND in the germline V gene (reference sequence). The CDR3 consists of 21 residues. With 5 bases clipped from V and 2 bases from J, the junction kept 19 bases outside the gene matches. The CDR3 here is CASSEKPGLAGQSEHTDTQYF. CDR3 DNA sequence: TGTGCCAGTAGTGAAAAACCGGGACTAGCGGGGCAATCTGAACACACAGATACGCAGTATTTT.

The chain has TRBV18 and TRBJ2-7; 7 bases map to TRBD1. With 0 bases clipped from V and 1 base from J, the junction kept 9 bases outside the gene matches. This CDR3 spans 17 amino acids. The germline CDR1 and CDR2 sequences are KGHSH and LQKENI. The DNA for the CDR3 is TGTGCCAGCTCACCACCGATACAGGGGCCCGATTCCTACGAGCAGTACTTC. Protein: CASSPPIQGPDSYEQYF.

CDR3 in amino acids: CAWSREGMGYGYTF. DNA of the CDR3: TGTGCCTGGAGTAGGGAGGGGATGGGATATGGCTACACCTTC. The chain recombines TRBV30 with TRBJ1-2; TRBD1 is a possible D gene (5 bases). Between the trimmed V and J ends, which lost 2 bases and 5 bases, there was a span of 15 bases. The CDR3 has 14 residues. Germline CDR1 is GTSNPN and CDR2 is SVGIG (reference sequence).

The V and J genes are TRBV29-1 and TRBJ2-3, with D possibly matching TRBD2 (5 bases). The V and J ends lost 2 bases and 5 bases respectively, with 23 bases between them. This CDR3 spans 17 amino acids. Germline V CDR1 and CDR2: SQVTM, ANQGSEA. Here the CDR3 DNA reads TGCAGCGTTGAAAGGAGGTCAGTGGCTTTGGGTCTAGATACGCAGTATTTT. Protein product: CSVERRSVALGLDTQYF.

The chain recombines TRBV6-5 with TRBJ2-7, with D perhaps matching TRBD1 or TRBD2 (6 bases each). The germline CDR1 and CDR2 sequences are MNHEY and SVGAGI. The CDR3 contains 14 residues. Trimming took off 0 bases at V and 4 bases at J, with 10 bases between the two ends. CDR3 nucleotides: TGTGCCAGCAGTTACTCTGGGGGGCAGTACGAGCAGTACTTC. This sequence encodes CASSYSGGQYEQYF.

V usage is TRBV7-9 and J usage is TRBJ1-2; the D is unclear. The CDR3 contains 13 residues. The germline V gene has CDR1 SEHNR and CDR2 FQNEAQ (reference sequence). V gave up 2 bases and J gave up 3 bases, with 7 bases separating them. CDR3 in DNA: TGTGCCAGCAGCTTACTGGATTACTATGGCTACACCTTC. It is translated as CASSLLDYYGYTF.

This clone was seen only a few times. Other DNA sequences in this specimen translate into the identical CDR3. The gene calls are TRBV12-3 or TRBV12-4 and TRBJ1-1; D may be TRBD1 (5 bases). This CDR3 comprises 11 residues. V lost 8 bases, J lost 5 bases, and 9 bases lay in between. Here the CDR3 DNA reads TGTGCCAGCGGGGGAGGGACTGAAGCTTTCTTT. This encodes CASGGGTEAFF.

This clone was seen only once. The chain combines TRBV5-4 with TRBJ1-4, with no clear D. Germline loops: CDR1 SGHNT, CDR2 YYREEE (reference sequence). This CDR3 contains 14 residues. Deletions cut 0 bases from V and 5 bases from J, with 8 bases between. The DNA of the CDR3 is TGTGCCAGCAGCTTGGCGGAGGGCAATGAAAAACTGTTTTTT. Translation: CASSLAEGNEKLFF.

This clone was counted a few times. The V call is TRBV4-1, the J call TRBJ1-2; D possibly corresponds to TRBD1 (6 bases). Germline V gives CDR1 MGHRA, CDR2 YSYEKL. Trimming took 0 bases from V and 5 from J, leaving 13 bases between them. The CDR3 has 15 amino acids. As DNA, the CDR3 is TGCGCCAGCAGCCAAGATGGGGGCAGCTTATATGGCTACACCTTC. Translating it yields CASSQDGGSLYGYTF.

This chain links TRBV11-1 with TRBJ1-3; no clear D. Trimming cost V 5 bases and J 2 bases, with 10 bases left between them. Germline lookup yields CDR1 SGHAT and CDR2 FQDESV (reference sequence). The CDR3 runs to 14 residues. In DNA form, the CDR3 reads TGTGCCAGCAGCGCGGTTGCCACTGGAAACACCATATATTTT. The encoded protein is CASSAVATGNTIYF.

The chain uses TRBV7-2 and TRBJ2-7, with TRBD2 as a possible D gene (5 bases). This CDR3 has 18 amino acids. The germline V and J ends were trimmed by 2 bases and 1 base, with 21 bases remaining between them. Germline V CDR1 and CDR2: SGHTA, FQGNSA. CDR3 coding DNA: TGTGCCAGCAGCTTAAAGGCCTTAGACCGGACTGGTTCCTACGAGCAGTACTTC. This codes for CASSLKALDRTGSYEQYF.

The chain couples TRBV3-1 (or the pseudogene TRBV3-2) to TRBJ2-7; 8 bases line up with TRBD2. Germline CDR1 LGHDT, CDR2 YNNKEL (reference sequence). After removal of 4 bases from V and 7 bases from J, the junction contained 15 bases not matched to a gene. This CDR3 contains 16 residues. Here the CDR3 reads CASSPRSSGMKWEQYF. CDR3 sequence (DNA): TGTGCCAGCAGCCCTCGGAGTAGCGGGATGAAGTGGGAGCAGTACTTC.

This rearrangement joins TRBV7-9 to TRBJ2-7, with a possible D match to TRBD2 (6 bases). The CDR3 has 13 residues. With 8 bases removed from V and 3 bases from J, the gap between germline ends came to 14 bases. Germline CDR1 is SEHNR and CDR2 is FQNEAQ (reference sequence). The CDR3 reads CASVEGTGYEQYF. As DNA, the CDR3 is TGTGCCAGCGTTGAGGGGACTGGCTACGAGCAGTACTTC.

The J gene is TRBJ2-7, the V gene TRBV5-6; TRBD2 agrees at 9 bases. V dropped 1 base and J dropped 0; count of bases not matched to a gene: 5. The germline CDR1 and CDR2 sequences are SGHDT and YYEEEE. CDR3 length equals 16 residues. As DNA, the CDR3 is TGTGCCAGCAGCTTGAACGGGCGGGAGGGCTCCTACGAGCAGTACTTC. Its protein product is CASSLNGREGSYEQYF.

J is TRBJ2-5 and V is TRBV4-3; no reliable D call. Germline V lookup: CDR1 LGHNA, CDR2 YSLEER. CDR3 size: 12 residues. V lost 0 bases and J lost 7, with 6 bases in between. The CDR3 is CASSQDWGTQYF. In DNA form, the CDR3 reads TGCGCCAGCAGCCAAGATTGGGGGACCCAGTACTTC.

The rearrangement joins TRBV4-1 to TRBJ1-2, with a tentative D call TRBD1 (6 bases). The CDR3 sequence is 13 residues long. CDR1 MGHRA and CDR2 YSYEKL come from the germline V gene. Trimming took off 2 bases at V and 8 bases at J, with 12 bases between the two ends. CDR3 coding DNA: TGCGCCAGCAGCCAACGTTCAGGGGAAGGCTACACCTTC. It specifies CASSQRSGEGYTF.

This chain connects TRBV27 to TRBJ1-2, with D possibly TRBD1 on 5 matching bases. The germline V gene encodes CDR1 MNHEY and CDR2 SMNVEV (reference sequence). The V end was cut by 4 bases, the J end by 4 bases, with 7 bases between. This CDR3 is 12 amino acids long. CDR3 DNA sequence: TGTGCCAGCAGTTCCGGGGGCTATGGCTACACCTTC. Translation: CASSSGGYGYTF.